This T cell receptor (beta chain) was profiled in a study of control samples from healthy donors and cancer patients. Method: immunoSEQ multiplex PCR; TCRdb's copy keeps in-frame clones and lacks some. In the table there are some 89,000 clones, approximately 87% of which are singletons. CDR1 is LNHNV, CDR2 YYDKDF, per germline (reference sequence). The CDR3 runs to 14 residues. V was clipped by 3 bases and J by 11 bases; unmatched bases: 8. Input material: blood. The chain is built from TRBV15 and TRBJ1-1; 11 bases agree with TRBD1. This TCR was recovered from a woman between 40 and 50 years old in good health. The CDR3 is CATSRDRGRVTAFF. The DNA of the CDR3 is TGTGCCACCAGCAGGGACAGGGGGCGGGTTACGGCTTTCTTT.